This T cell receptor (beta chain) stems from a study of identical twins. CDR3 size: 15 residues. In germline, CDR1 is MNHEY, CDR2 SMNVEV (reference sequence). With V trimmed by 6 bases and J by 4 bases, 10 bases remained unmatched. TCRdb re-called the 5' RACE reads through MiXCR, storing one row per CDR3 protein. Among some 660,000 distinct CDR3 sequences, less than 10% were seen once, and the ten largest hold approximately 0.96%. The sample holds a few counts of this clonotype. These data were also filed under a second study, of yellow fever vaccine responses in identical twins.

Sequences were obtained from PBMCs. The chain has TRBV27 and TRBJ1-2; TRBD1 aligns across 8 bases. The receptor's source is a woman aged 18 to 35 in good health. CDR3 region: CASSPSGQASYGYTF. In nucleotides, the CDR3 is TGTGCCAGCAGCCCCTCGGGACAGGCCAGCTATGGCTACACCTTC.